This T cell receptor beta chain emerged from a study of T cells in tumors after PD-1 blockade. Study-level background: Prior checkpoint blockade, systemic immunosuppressant use, or anti-cancer therapy within 4 weeks excluded patients. A subset received ongoing vismodegib 150 mg daily alongside anti-PD-1 therapy. Treatment was either pembrolizumab 200 mg every 3 weeks or cemiplimab 350 mg every 2 weeks.

The study's findings and limits: Around 37% of tumor TCR clonotypes were also found in blood.

Germline values: CDR1 LGHDT, CDR2 YNNKEL (reference sequence). The CDR3 contains 15 residues. V gave up 4 bases and J gave up 0 bases; unmatched junction bases: 2. The repertoire was sequenced with immunoSEQ multiplex PCR; TCRdb's copy has only in-frame clones and lacks some. The data contain around 46,000 clones, 79% of them seen just once; the ten biggest clones take up roughly a sixth. As regards this clone: Antigen: not known.

The input for sequencing was PBMCs, taken before anti-PD-1 treatment. The chain recombines TRBV3-1 (or the pseudogene TRBV3-2) with TRBJ1-1, with 10 positions matching TRBD1. This receptor was identified in a human donor with basal cell carcinoma. The CDR3 protein is CASSRQGAMNTEAFF. As DNA, the CDR3 is TGTGCCAGCAGCCGACAGGGGGCGATGAACACTGAAGCTTTCTTT.